This T cell receptor (beta chain) originates from a study of cytomegalovirus exposure and HLA in healthy donors. To note about this clone: Antigen unknown.

This CDR3 spans 13 amino acids. The germline V gene encodes CDR1 MRHNA and CDR2 SNTAGT. The trim removed 5 bases at V and 2 bases at J, leaving 2 bases unmatched. PCR employed 60 Vbeta and 13 Jbeta primers. Measured with immunoSEQ multiplex PCR; TCRdb has only the in-frame clones, and not every one. The table shows 160,000 or so clones, with approximately 76% occurring only once. Study-level points and caveats: Donors belonging to an Asian-associated ancestry cluster reportedly showed fewer N-insertions in productive TCRs than the roughly 670-donor mean, according to what a later analysis found. Researchers counted roughly 150 TCR beta chains as cytomegalovirus-associated.

The chain joins TRBV6-4 to TRBJ2-5; TRBD1 agrees at 7 bases. This clonotype was obtained from a man in his 60s in good health and CMV-seronegative. Sequencing used PBMCs. The CDR3 here is CASSRDSQETQYF. The DNA of the CDR3 is TGTGCCAGCAGTAGGGACAGTCAAGAGACCCAGTACTTC.